The 5 T cell receptor beta chains presented below share a single source sample, sequenced in a study of blood T cell repertoires in COVID-19 (dated by TCRdb to 2019 to 2021). Libraries were made using the immunoSEQ multiplex PCR assay. TCRdb re-hosts the immuneACCESS table, in-frame sequences only. Its copies lack some clones; in the studies checked, an unresolved V gene accounts for under half of them, and the cause for the rest is not known. This sample comprises a few hundred thousand clones, approximately 86% of them detected only once. 3% of the sample lies in the top ten. The sample comprised peripheral blood. The receptors were gathered from a man in his fifties or sixties with acute or convalescent COVID-19.

V gene TRBV19 combines with J gene TRBJ1-1; 8 positions match TRBD1. The CDR3 length is 15 residues. Germline V CDR1 and CDR2: LNHDA, SQIVND (reference sequence). The V gene end was trimmed by 2 bases and the J gene end by 2 bases; junction bases not matched to a gene: 4. The CDR3 DNA reads as TGTGCCAGTAGTATAACCAGGGGGCGTAACACTGAAGCTTTCTTT. Amino acids: CASSITRGRNTEAFF.

The J gene is TRBJ1-6, the V gene TRBV9; TRBD1 might be the D (6 bases). Trimming removed 0 bases from V and 8 bases from J, with 18 bases in between. The CDR3 covers 17 residues. From germline, CDR1 is SGDLS and CDR2 YYNGEE. The CDR3 DNA is TGTGCCAGCAGCGTAGTAAGAACAGGGTGGTGGGATTCACCCCTCCACTTT. This translates into CASSVVRTGWWDSPLHF.

V gene TRBV10-2 combines with J gene TRBJ2-3, with 13 bases that match TRBD2. With 6 bases clipped from V and 1 base from J, the junction kept 10 bases outside the gene matches. CDR1 is WSHSY and CDR2 is SAAADI in the germline V gene. The CDR3 covers 18 residues. The CDR3, as DNA: TGCGCCAGCAGCGTGACTAGCGGGGGGCCCGCCGGCACAGATACGCAGTATTTT. Protein sequence: CASSVTSGGPAGTDTQYF.

V usage is TRBV9 and J usage is TRBJ2-5, with unresolved D. This CDR3 is built from 16 residues. V was trimmed by 0 bases and J by 2 bases, leaving 14 bases between them. Germline CDR1 and CDR2: SGDLS and YYNGEE. The DNA of the CDR3 is TGTGCCAGCAGCGTAGTGTCGTCCCCTAATCAAGAGACCCAGTACTTC. Protein product: CASSVVSSPNQETQYF. The complete variable domain, with remaining parts taken from reference TRBV9 and TRBJ2-5, reads DSGVTQTPKHLITATGQRVTLRCSPRSGDLSVYWYQQSLDQGLQFLIQYYNGEERAKGNILERFSAQQFPDLHSELNLSSLELGDSALYFCASSVVSSPNQETQYFGPGTRLLVL.

The chain links TRBV9 to TRBJ2-3; 8 bases line up with TRBD2. Germline V gives CDR1 SGDLS, CDR2 YYNGEE. The CDR3 loop spans 18 amino acids. The V and J ends lost 4 bases and 4 bases, in that order; junction bases with no gene match: 17. The CDR3 DNA reads TGTGCCAGCAGCCCTCTTATGTTAGCGGGGACATACGCAGATACGCAGTATTTT. Its protein product is CASSPLMLAGTYADTQYF.